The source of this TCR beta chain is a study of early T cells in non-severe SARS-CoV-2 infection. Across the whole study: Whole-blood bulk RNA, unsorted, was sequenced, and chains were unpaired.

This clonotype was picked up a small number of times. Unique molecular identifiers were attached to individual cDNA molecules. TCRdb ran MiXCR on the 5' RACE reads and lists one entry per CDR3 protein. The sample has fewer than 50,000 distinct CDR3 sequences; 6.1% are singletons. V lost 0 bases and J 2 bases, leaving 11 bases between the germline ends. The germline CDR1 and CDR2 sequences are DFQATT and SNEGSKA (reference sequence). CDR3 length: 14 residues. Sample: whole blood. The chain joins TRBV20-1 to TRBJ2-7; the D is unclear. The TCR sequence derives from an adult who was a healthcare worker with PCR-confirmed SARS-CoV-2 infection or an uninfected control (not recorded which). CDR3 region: CSARDRMGTYEQYF. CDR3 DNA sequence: TGCAGTGCTAGAGATCGAATGGGGACCTACGAGCAGTACTTC.